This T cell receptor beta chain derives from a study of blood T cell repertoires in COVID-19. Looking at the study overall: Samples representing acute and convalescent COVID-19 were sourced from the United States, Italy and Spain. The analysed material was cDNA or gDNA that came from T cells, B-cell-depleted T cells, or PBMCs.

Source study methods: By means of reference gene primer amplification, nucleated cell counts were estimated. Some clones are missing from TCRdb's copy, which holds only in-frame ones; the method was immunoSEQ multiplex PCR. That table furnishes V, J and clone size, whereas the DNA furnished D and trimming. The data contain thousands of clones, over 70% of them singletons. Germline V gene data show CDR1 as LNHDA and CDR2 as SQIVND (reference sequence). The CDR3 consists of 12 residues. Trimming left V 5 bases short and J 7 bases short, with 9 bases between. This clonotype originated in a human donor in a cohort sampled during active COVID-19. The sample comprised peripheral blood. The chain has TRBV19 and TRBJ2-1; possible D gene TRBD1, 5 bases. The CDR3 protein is CASSLGRNEQFF. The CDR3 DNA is TGTGCCAGTAGTTTGGGGCGGAATGAGCAGTTCTTC. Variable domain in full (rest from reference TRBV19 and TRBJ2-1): DGGITQSPKYLFRKEGQNVTLSCEQNLNHDAMYWYRQDPGQGLRLIYYSQIVNDFQKGDIAEGYSVSREKKESFPLTVTSAQKNPTAFYLCASSLGRNEQFFGPGTRLTVL.